This T cell receptor (beta chain) was captured in a study of T cell repertoires in cytomegalovirus infection. Overall study results and limits: Individuals carrying CMV plus the relevant HLA were identified by cumulative frequency of public TCR beta families. In two of eight donors, the top clonotype was HLA-C-restricted CMV-specific.

This clonotype was observed many times. Antigen specificity is unknown. TCRdb independently ran MiXCR on the reads; one entry per CDR3 protein. The sample contains 200,000 to 300,000 distinct CDR3 sequences, approximately 9.2% of which appear only once. This CDR3 has 19 residues. J lost 4 bases, V lost 1 base, and 13 bases had no gene match. CDR1 SGHDN and CDR2 FVKESK come from the germline V gene. The sequenced material came from PBMCs. This TCR was sampled from a human donor in good health (CMV status not recorded). Some clones in this sample may be carry-over from other donors' samples. V is TRBV14 and J is TRBJ2-5, with TRBD2 identical over 12 bases. CDR3 DNA sequence: TGTGCCAGCAGCCAAGCCCAGGGGATGACTAGCGGGAGCGGAGAGACCCAGTACTTC. Its protein is CASSQAQGMTSGSGETQYF.